The following is a T cell receptor beta chain sequence with its context. This sample was taken from a study of T cell changes during pregnancy in multiple sclerosis. The trim removed 0 bases at V and 5 bases at J, leaving 4 bases unmatched. The CDR3 contains 14 residues. In germline, CDR1 is SGHTS, CDR2 YDEGEE. Clones were sequenced by immunoSEQ multiplex PCR, and TCRdb holds only the in-frame ones, with some missing. The profile shows approximately 100,000 clones, roughly 92% of them singletons. The clonotype originates from a female donor with multiple sclerosis, enrolled in a pregnancy study. Sequencing was performed on peripheral blood, taken in the second trimester of pregnancy. This rearrangement joins TRBV5-8 to TRBJ2-7; TRBD1 matches 8 bases. The CDR3 DNA reads TGTGCCAGCAGCTTGGGGACAGGGTTTCACGAGCAGTACTTC. This translates into CASSLGTGFHEQYF.